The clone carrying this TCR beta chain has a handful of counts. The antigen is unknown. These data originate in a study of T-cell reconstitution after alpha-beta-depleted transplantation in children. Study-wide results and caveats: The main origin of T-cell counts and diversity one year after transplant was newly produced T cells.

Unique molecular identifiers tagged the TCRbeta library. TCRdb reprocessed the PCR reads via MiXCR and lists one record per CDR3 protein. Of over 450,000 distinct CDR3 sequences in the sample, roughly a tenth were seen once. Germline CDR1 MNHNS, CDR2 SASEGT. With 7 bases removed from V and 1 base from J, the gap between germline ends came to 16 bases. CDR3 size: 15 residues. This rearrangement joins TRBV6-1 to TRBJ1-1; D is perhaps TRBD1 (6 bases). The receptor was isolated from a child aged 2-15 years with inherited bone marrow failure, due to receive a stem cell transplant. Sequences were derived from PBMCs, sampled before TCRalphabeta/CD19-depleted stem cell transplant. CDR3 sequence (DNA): TGTGCCAGCACCACAGGGACGCTGTCGAACACTGAAGCTTTCTTT. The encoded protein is CASTTGTLSNTEAFF.